The clone carrying this T cell receptor beta chain was detected only once. Its cognate antigen is unknown. Use of 60 Vbeta and 13 Jbeta primers characterized the PCR. The protocol was immunoSEQ multiplex PCR, while the TCRdb copy is restricted to in-frame clones and leaves out a portion. This sample has fewer than 150,000 clones; around 70% occur once, and the top ten carry approximately 1.6%. This sample stems from a study of cytomegalovirus exposure and HLA in healthy donors. Overall study findings and caveats: It was confirmed in vitro that a few of the CMV-associated chains were specific for CMV antigens. Reportedly, fewer N-insertions than the approximately 690-donor mean appeared in an Asian-associated ancestry cluster in a later analysis.

The CDR3 spans 15 residues. Losses at the gene ends were 4 bases for V and 2 bases for J; bases not matched to a gene: 6. The V gene's germline CDR1 is SGHNT and CDR2 YYREEE (reference sequence). The sample comprised PBMCs. The sequence derives from a woman in her thirties in good health and CMV-seronegative. V is TRBV5-4 and J is TRBJ2-3; 8 bases are shared with TRBD2. The chain's CDR3 is CASSPRAGDTDTQYF. The CDR3 bases are TGTGCCAGCAGCCCCCGAGCGGGGGACACAGATACGCAGTATTTT.